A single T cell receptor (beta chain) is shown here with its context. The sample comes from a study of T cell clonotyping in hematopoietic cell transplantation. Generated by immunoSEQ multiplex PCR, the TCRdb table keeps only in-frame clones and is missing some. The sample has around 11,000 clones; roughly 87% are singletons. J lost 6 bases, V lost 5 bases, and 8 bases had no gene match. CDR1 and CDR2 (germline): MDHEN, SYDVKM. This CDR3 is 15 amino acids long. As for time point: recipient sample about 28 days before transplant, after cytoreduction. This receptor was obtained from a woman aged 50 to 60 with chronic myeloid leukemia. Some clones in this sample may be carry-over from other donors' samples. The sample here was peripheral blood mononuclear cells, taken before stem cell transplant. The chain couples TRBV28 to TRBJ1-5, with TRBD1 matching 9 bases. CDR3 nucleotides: TGTGCCAGCAGTGACTCGACAGGGGGTTTTCAGCCCCAGCATTTT. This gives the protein CASSDSTGGFQPQHF.